This T cell receptor beta chain was found in a study of blood T cell repertoires in COVID-19 (dated by TCRdb to about 2020). About the study as a whole: Samples from collaborators originated in the United States, Italy and Spain and spanned both the acute and convalescent phases of COVID-19. The prospective study material was composed of cDNA or gDNA derived from T cells, B-cell-depleted T cells, or PBMCs. The dataset comprised deeply sampled blood TCRbeta repertoires from subjects exposed to, actively infected with, or recovered from COVID-19. A freely available public database, intended as a resource for researchers studying the immune response to SARS-CoV-2, is where the repertoires were released. The samples were drawn from the first 160 participants of the ongoing ImmuneRACE study and from over 950 subjects provided by 6 global collaborators. A de-identified subject ID, COVID-19 status, age in years and sex were almost always included in the sample metadata. Where available, HLA class I and class II types were taken from metadata supplied by the sample provider and were not determined by assay-based typing.

TCRbeta CDR3 regions were amplified from genomic DNA by means of the immunoSEQ Assay, a bias-controlled multiplex PCR. On the study's bioinformatics: The number of nucleated cells in each sample was estimated by amplification of reference gene primers within the assay. Sequence reads were collapsed and filtered to measure the absolute abundance of every unique TCRbeta CDR3 rearrangement. For each sample, productive Simpson clonality was calculated as the square root of Simpson's diversity index over productive rearrangements. What TCRdb holds here is the immuneACCESS table cut down to in-frame rearrangements. Part of the clones is not present; checked against another copy, under half of the missing clones reflect an unresolved V gene, and the others are unexplained. V, J and clone size are those of that table, while D and trimming were read from the DNA. The sample yields roughly 380,000 clones; more than 70% were counted once. The ten top clones hold 3.5% to 4% of the sample.

For this clone: The clone's antigen remains unknown. Base qualities are not provided; no much larger clone lies one nucleotide away.

One collaborating source in Seattle enrolled patients during active infection and followed them longitudinally through the course of disease. Collaborating institutions collected whole blood in K2EDTA tubes following their own protocols. For TCRbeta analysis, collaborators shipped samples as frozen whole blood, isolated PBMCs, or DNA extracted from either of those sample types. Study-wide conclusions, independent of this receptor: The amount of clinical and demographic metadata varied by source and participant and was provided uncurated.

From V the trimming removes 6 bases and from J it removes 4 bases, while the gene matches leave 8 bases of the junction unaccounted for. Including the terminal cysteine and phenylalanine, the CDR3 comprises 14 residues. Here the CDR3 DNA is all that survives: 42 bases in frame from base 1. The germline V gene gives CDR1 as KGHSH and CDR2 as LQKENI. The V and J genes are TRBV18 and TRBJ1-1; 7 bases in the middle match TRBD1. The sequence was collected from a woman in her sixties or seventies with COVID-19, enrolled during active disease. The sequenced sample was peripheral blood. The base sequence is TGTGCCAGCTCGTCGACAGGGAGGAGCACTGAAGCTTTCTTT. The resulting protein is CASSSTGRSTEAFF.